The rows below give T cell receptor beta chains drawn from one sample of a study of cytomegalovirus exposure and HLA in healthy donors. Only in-frame clones appear in the TCRdb table, and some are missing; sequencing was by immunoSEQ multiplex PCR. Of 57,000 or so clones in the sample, roughly 96% were seen once. Sequenced sample: PBMCs. The receptors derive from a man aged 18 to 29 in good health and CMV-seronegative. Each CDR3 is given with its conserved first and last residue. The D gene is left open where the match is weak. Part of the rows lack a size; the others show once, few, many or a class for expanded clones.

clone size,D gene,V gene,J gene,CDR3 DNA,CDR3 protein
-,-,TRBV10-1,TRBJ2-5,TGCGCCAGCCCCGATCCTGACGAGGAGGTGGAAGAGACCCAGTACTTC,CASPDPDEEVEETQYF
-,-,TRBV5-4,TRBJ1-4,TGTGCCAGCAGCCTTGGGCCGTCGTTGAATGAAAAACTGTTTTTT,CASSLGPSLNEKLFF
once,TRBD2,TRBV5-5,TRBJ2-1,TGTGCCAGCAGTCATCCACGGGGGGACAATGAGCAGTTCTTC,CASSHPRGDNEQFF
-,TRBD1,TRBV27,TRBJ1-1,TGTGCCAGCAAAGGATACAGGGGAGCGGTGAACACTGAAGCTTTCTTT,CASKGYRGAVNTEAFF
-,-,TRBV28,TRBJ1-1,TGTGCCAGCAGTTTTGGACAGACGAACACTGAAGCTTTCTTT,CASSFGQTNTEAFF
once,-,TRBV5-1,TRBJ1-4,TGCGCCAGCAGCTTGGCCCAGGGAACTAATGAAAAACTGTTTTTT,CASSLAQGTNEKLFF
-,-,TRBV7-9,TRBJ2-1,TGTGCCAGCAGCTTAGCGGCACCACCCAATGAGCAGTTCTTC,CASSLAAPPNEQFF
-,-,TRBV27,TRBJ2-3,TGTGCCAGCAGTCTCGGACTTACAGATACGCAGTATTTT,CASSLGLTDTQYF
-,-,TRBV28,TRBJ1-1,TGTGCCAGCAGTTTGGGGCTGAACACTGAAGCTTTCTTT,CASSLGLNTEAFF
-,TRBD1,TRBV6-5,TRBJ1-1,TGTGCCAGCAGTTACGGGACAGGGCGGAACACTGAAGCTTTCTTT,CASSYGTGRNTEAFF
-,TRBD1,TRBV9,TRBJ2-2,TGTGCCAGCAGCGTAGAACGGACAGGCACCGGGGAGCTGTTTTTT,CASSVERTGTGELFF
-,TRBD1,TRBV6-5,TRBJ1-5,TGTGCCAGCAGCCCCGGGACAGGGCGGAATCAGCCCCAGCATTTT,CASSPGTGRNQPQHF
-,-,TRBV30,TRBJ1-1,TGTGCCTGGAGTACTAGGGTGTACACTGAAGCTTTCTTT,CAWSTRVYTEAFF
-,-,TRBV11-2,TRBJ2-3,TGTGCCAGCAGCTTAGTGGGAGCCCTGACAGATACGCAGTATTTT,CASSLVGALTDTQYF
-,-,TRBV29-1,TRBJ2-1,TGCAGCGTTGACGGGGGCTCCTACAATGAGCAGTTCTTC,CSVDGGSYNEQFF
-,TRBD2,TRBV14,TRBJ2-1,TGTGCCAGCAGCCAAGAGACTAGCGGGAGGGTAAGGCAGTTCTTC,CASSQETSGRVRQFF
-,-,TRBV28,TRBJ2-5,TGTGCCAGCAGTTTAAGGGCTAGCGCGCTGGAGACCCAGTACTTC,CASSLRASALETQYF
-,TRBD1,TRBV5-5,TRBJ2-3,TGTGCCAGCAGCTTTTTAGGGACAGGGCGCACAGATACGCAGTATTTT,CASSFLGTGRTDTQYF
-,TRBD1,TRBV6-1,TRBJ2-4,TGTGCCAGCAGTGAAGGCTTAGGGACAGGGCTACAATTAGCCAAAAACATTCAGTACTTC,CASSEGLGTGLQLAKNIQYF
-,TRBD2,TRBV15,TRBJ2-3,TGTGCCACCAGCAAGACTAGCGGGATCGGGGATACGCAGTATTTT,CATSKTSGIGDTQYF
-,-,TRBV2,TRBJ2-3,TGTGCCAGCACCTACACAGATACGCAGTATTTT,CASTYTDTQYF
-,TRBD1,TRBV11-2,TRBJ2-6,TGTGCCAGCAGCTTGGACAGGGTCGCGACTGGGGCCAACGTCCTGACTTTC,CASSLDRVATGANVLTF
-,-,TRBV18,TRBJ1-1,TGTGCCAGCTCAAAATTCCGGGGAGGCACTGAAGCTTTCTTT,CASSKFRGGTEAFF